The clone carrying this TCR beta chain was found many times. The junction had 14 bases not matched to a gene; V was cut back by 5 bases and J by 6 bases. From germline, CDR1 is SGDLS and CDR2 YYNGEE. This CDR3 spans 16 amino acids. With molecular barcodes, quantitative 5'-RACE was used to make the TCR beta libraries. Via MiXCR, TCRdb re-called the 5' RACE reads, giving one row per CDR3 protein. In the table there are under 200,000 distinct CDR3 sequences, over 10% of which are singletons. This specimen belongs to a study of CD8 T cells in ankylosing spondylitis. The sequence derives from a female donor with ankylosing spondylitis or in good health (not recorded which). The sample taken for sequencing was blood, either unsorted or a sorted T cell fraction (not recorded which). The chain employs TRBV9 and TRBJ2-1, with 7 bases fitting TRBD1. CDR3 sequence reads: CASRDGEGRGSNEQFF. The CDR3 DNA reads as TGTGCCAGCAGGGACGGAGAGGGCAGGGGGTCCAATGAGCAGTTCTTC.